The present entry profiles one T cell receptor beta chain with its context. Libraries of TCR beta came from iRepertoire HTBI primers plus Arm-PCR of CDR3 regions. TCRdb re-derived calls from the multiplex PCR reads in MiXCR, one entry per CDR3 protein. The repertoire holds 600,000 to 850,000 distinct CDR3 sequences, with around 30% as singletons. CDR1 and CDR2 (germline): MNHNS, SASEGT. The CDR3 has 16 amino acids. With 4 bases clipped from V and 7 bases from J, the junction kept 13 bases outside the gene matches. This record belongs to a study of regulatory T cells in long-lasting Graves disease. Documented time point: persistent/refractory GD, antithyroid drugs over 5 years with positive TRAb. Generation of the TCR library employed RNA extracted from PBMCs.

This receptor was taken from a female donor with Graves disease. The chain couples TRBV6-1 to TRBJ1-5; 7 nucleotides line up with TRBD1. The sample in question was peripheral blood mononuclear cells (PBMCs), obtained when the disease was refractory, from a patient treated with antithyroid drugs. The CDR3 reads CASSGQGQLSIQPQHF. The DNA for the CDR3 is TGTGCCAGCAGTGGACAGGGACAACTCTCTATCCAGCCCCAGCATTTT.